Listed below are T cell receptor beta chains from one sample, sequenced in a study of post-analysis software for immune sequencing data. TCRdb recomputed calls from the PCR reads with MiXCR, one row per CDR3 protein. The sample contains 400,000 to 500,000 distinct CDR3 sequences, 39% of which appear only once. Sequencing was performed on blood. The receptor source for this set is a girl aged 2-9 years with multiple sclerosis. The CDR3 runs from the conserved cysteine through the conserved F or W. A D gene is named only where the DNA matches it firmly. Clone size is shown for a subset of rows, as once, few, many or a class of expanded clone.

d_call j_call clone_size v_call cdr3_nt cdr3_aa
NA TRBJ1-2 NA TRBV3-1 TGTGCCAGCAGCCACATGCAGGGCTCTAACTCTTATGGCTACACCTTC CASSHMQGSNSYGYTF
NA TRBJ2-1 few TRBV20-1 TGCAGTGCTAGAGACCCCAGCTCCTACAATGAGCAGTTCTTC CSARDPSSYNEQFF
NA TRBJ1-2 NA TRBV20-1 TGCAGTGCTAGAGGGGGGGTTGGCTATGGCTACACCTTC CSARGGVGYGYTF
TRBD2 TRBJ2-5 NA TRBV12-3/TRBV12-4 TGTGCCAGCAGGATGCGACTAGCGGGGGGCCACAATGAGCAGTACTTC CASRMRLAGGHNEQYF
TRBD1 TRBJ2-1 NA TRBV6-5 TGTGCCAGCAGGGCGACAGGGGCCAACAATGAGCAGTTCTTC CASRATGANNEQFF
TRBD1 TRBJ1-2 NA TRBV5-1 TGCGCCAGCAGAAGGGACAGGGGAAATGGCTACACCTTC CASRRDRGNGYTF
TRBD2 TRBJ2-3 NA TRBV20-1 TGCAGTGCTAGCGTCCTAGCGGACCTCACAGATACGCAGTATTTT CSASVLADLTDTQYF
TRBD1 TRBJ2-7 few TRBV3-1 TGTGCCAGCAGCCGTGGGACAGTCCGTGAGCAGTACTTC CASSRGTVREQYF
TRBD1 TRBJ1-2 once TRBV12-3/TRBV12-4 TGTGCCAGCAGTCCTAAAGGGGACAGTTATAACTATGGCTACACCTTC CASSPKGDSYNYGYTF
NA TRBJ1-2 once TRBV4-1 TGCGCCAGCAGCCAAGACGGAGTAAACTATGGCTACACCTTC CASSQDGVNYGYTF
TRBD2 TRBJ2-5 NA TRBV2 TGTGCCAGCAGTGCGGAGAGGGCGGGAGAAGAGACCCAGTACTTC CASSAERAGEETQYF
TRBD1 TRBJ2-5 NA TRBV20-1 TGCAGTGCCTACCCCGACAGGGGAGAGACCCAGTACTTC CSAYPDRGETQYF
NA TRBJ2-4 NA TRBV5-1 TGCGCCAGCAGCTTGGGGCCCTCTGGGGCCAAAAACATTCAGTACTTC CASSLGPSGAKNIQYF
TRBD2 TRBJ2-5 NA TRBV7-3 TGTGCCAGCAGCTTGCAAGCGGGAGTGATCAATGAGCAGTACTTC CASSLQAGVINEQYF
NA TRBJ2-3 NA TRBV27 TGTGCCAGCTGTTTAAGGGCGCTAGCATTAGATACGCAGTATTTT CASCLRALALDTQYF
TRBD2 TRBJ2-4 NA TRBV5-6 TGTGCCAGCAGCTCGAGACTAGCGGGGGCCAAAAACATTCAGTACTTC CASSSRLAGAKNIQYF
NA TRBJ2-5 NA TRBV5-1 TGCGCCAGCAGCTTACAGGGTTCCCAAGAGACCCAGTACTTC CASSLQGSQETQYF
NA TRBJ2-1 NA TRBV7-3 TGTGCCAGCAGCTTAGGTCCCGACAATGAGCAGTTCTTC CASSLGPDNEQFF
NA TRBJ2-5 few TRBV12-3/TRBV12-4 TGTGCCAGCAGCCCGTCATGGCTGATGCAAGAGACCCAGTACTTC CASSPSWLMQETQYF
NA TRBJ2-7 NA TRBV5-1 TGCGCCAGCAGGGGGGCAGTGCCGAGGGAGCAGTACTTC CASRGAVPREQYF
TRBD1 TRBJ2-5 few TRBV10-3 TGTGCCTCCACCGCCGGACAGGGTGTCGGGACCCAGTACTTC CASTAGQGVGTQYF
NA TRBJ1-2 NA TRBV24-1 TGTGCCACCAGTGGGGGAGTCGACTATGGCTACACCTTC CATSGGVDYGYTF
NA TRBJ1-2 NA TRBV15 TGTGCCACCAGCAGAGATCCGGGCGGCTATGGCTACACCTTC CATSRDPGGYGYTF
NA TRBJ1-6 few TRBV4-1 TGCGCCAGCAGCCAATTAAAGGGGGAATCACCCCTCCACTTT CASSQLKGESPLHF
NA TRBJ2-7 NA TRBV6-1 TGTGCCAGCAGTGAAGCGAGACAATCCTACGAGCAGTACTTC CASSEARQSYEQYF
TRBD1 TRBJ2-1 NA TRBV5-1 TGCGCCAGCAGCCGGACAGGGGGCGCGCGGAGCTCCTACAATGAGCAGTTCTTC CASSRTGGARSSYNEQFF
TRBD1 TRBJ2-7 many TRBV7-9 TGTGCCAGCAGCCCTCGGGACAGCTCCTACGAGCAGTACTTC CASSPRDSSYEQYF